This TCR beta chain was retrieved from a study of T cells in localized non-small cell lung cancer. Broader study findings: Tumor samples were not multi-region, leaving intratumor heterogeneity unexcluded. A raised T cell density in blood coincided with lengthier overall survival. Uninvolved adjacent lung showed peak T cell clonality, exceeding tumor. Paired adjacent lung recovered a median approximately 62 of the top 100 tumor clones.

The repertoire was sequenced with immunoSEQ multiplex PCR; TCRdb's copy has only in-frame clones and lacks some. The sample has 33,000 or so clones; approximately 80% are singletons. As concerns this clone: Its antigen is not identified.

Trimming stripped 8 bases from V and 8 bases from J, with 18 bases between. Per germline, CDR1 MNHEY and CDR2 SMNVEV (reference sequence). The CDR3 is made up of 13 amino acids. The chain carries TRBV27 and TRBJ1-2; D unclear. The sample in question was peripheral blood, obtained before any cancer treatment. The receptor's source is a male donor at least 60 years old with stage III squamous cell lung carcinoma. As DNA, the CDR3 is TGTGCCAGCGGACCCCATGACGCGGGAGGCTACACCTTC. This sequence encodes CASGPHDAGGYTF.